This T cell receptor (beta chain) is from a study of response to subunit inactivated influenza vaccine. MiXCR, run by TCRdb on the RT-PCR reads, gives a single entry per CDR3 protein. The repertoire includes fewer than 400,000 distinct CDR3 sequences, 20% to 25% of them detected once, and roughly 10% sits in the top ten. As concerns this clonotype: Antigen unknown.

Overall study findings and caveats: A suggestion made by the authors is that each seasonal influenza vaccination recruits few new T cells.

The CDR3 extends over 14 amino acids. Looked up from germline, CDR1 is SQVTM and CDR2 is ANQGSEA. With 8 bases clipped from V and 5 bases from J, the junction kept 13 bases outside the gene matches. This receptor was obtained from a man between 50 and 69 years old who received an inactivated influenza vaccine. The chain links TRBV29-1 to TRBJ2-7; 9 bases fit TRBD2. The sequencing used PBMCs from blood, collected about 20 months after vaccination. CDR3 region: CSISSGSESHEQYF. The DNA for the CDR3 is TGCAGCATAAGTAGCGGGAGCGAGTCCCACGAGCAGTACTTC.